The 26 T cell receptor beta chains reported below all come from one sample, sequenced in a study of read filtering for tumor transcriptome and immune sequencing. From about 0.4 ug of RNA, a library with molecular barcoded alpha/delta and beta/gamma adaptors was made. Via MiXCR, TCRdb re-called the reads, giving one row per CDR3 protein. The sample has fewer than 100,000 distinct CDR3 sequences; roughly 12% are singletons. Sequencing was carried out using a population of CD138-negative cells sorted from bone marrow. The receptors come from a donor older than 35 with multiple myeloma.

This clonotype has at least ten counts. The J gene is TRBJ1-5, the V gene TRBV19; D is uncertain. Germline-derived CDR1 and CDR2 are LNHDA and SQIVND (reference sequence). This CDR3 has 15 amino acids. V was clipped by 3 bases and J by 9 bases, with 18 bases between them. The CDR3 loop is CASSIPGRPERPQHF. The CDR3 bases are TGTGCCAGTAGTATCCCCGGGAGACCTGAGAGGCCCCAGCATTTT.

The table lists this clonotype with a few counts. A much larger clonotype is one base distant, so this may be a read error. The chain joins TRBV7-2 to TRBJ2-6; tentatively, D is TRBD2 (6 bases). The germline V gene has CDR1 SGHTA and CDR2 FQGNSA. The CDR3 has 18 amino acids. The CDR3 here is CAGSLARGAGTGANVLTF. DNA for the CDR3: TGTGCCGGCAGCTTAGCGCGGGGCGCGGGCACTGGGGCCAACGTCCTGACTTTC.

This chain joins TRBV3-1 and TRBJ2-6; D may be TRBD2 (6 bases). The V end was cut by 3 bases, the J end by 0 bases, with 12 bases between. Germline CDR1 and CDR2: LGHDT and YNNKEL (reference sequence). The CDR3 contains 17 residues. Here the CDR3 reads CASSQGRGISGANVLTF. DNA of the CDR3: TGTGCCAGCAGCCAGGGACGGGGGATCTCTGGGGCCAACGTCCTGACTTTC.

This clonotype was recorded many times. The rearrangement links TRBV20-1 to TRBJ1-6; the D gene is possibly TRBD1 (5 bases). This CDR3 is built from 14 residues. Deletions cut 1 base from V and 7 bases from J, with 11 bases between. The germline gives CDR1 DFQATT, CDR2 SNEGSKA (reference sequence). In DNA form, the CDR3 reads TGCAGTGCTAGAGTGGGGGTCCAGAATTCACCCCTCCACTTT. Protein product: CSARVGVQNSPLHF.

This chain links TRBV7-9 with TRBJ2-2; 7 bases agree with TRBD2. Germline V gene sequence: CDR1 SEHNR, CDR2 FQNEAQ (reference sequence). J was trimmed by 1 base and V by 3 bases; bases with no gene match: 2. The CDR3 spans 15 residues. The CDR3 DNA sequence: TGTGCCAGCAGCTTCGGCGGGAGGAACACCGGGGAGCTGTTTTTT. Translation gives CASSFGGRNTGELFF.

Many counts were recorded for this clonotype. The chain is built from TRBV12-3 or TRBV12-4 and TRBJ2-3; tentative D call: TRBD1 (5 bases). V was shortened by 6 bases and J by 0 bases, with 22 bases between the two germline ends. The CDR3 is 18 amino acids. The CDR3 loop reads CASSRQLRIKASTDTQYF. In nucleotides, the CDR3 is TGTGCCAGCAGCCGACAGCTGCGGATTAAGGCTAGCACAGATACGCAGTATTTT.

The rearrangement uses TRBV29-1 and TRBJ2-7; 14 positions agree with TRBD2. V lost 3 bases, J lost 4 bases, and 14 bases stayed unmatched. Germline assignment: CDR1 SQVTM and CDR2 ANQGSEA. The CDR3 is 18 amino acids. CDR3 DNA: TGCAGCGTTGAGGAGGCGACTAGCGGGAGGGCCGCCCCTTACGAGCAGTACTTC. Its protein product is CSVEEATSGRAAPYEQYF.

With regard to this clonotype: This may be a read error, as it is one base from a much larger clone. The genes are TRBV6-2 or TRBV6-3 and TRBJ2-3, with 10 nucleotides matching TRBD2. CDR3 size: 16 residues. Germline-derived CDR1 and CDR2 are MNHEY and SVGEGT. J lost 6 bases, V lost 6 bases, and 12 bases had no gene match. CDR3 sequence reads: CASRADIAGGWDTQYF. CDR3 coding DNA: TGTGCCAGCAGAGCGGACATAGCGGGAGGCTGGGATACGCAGTATTTT.

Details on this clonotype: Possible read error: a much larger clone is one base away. The CDR3 DNA is TGTGCCAGCAGATTAAGACCCCTAGCGGGAGTCACAGATACGCAGTATTTT. Its translation is CASRLRPLAGVTDTQYF. This chain links TRBV27 with TRBJ2-3; 10 positions match TRBD2. This CDR3 has 17 residues. Trimming cost V 6 bases and J 2 bases; bases outside gene matches: 11. Germline V gives CDR1 MNHEY, CDR2 SMNVEV (reference sequence).

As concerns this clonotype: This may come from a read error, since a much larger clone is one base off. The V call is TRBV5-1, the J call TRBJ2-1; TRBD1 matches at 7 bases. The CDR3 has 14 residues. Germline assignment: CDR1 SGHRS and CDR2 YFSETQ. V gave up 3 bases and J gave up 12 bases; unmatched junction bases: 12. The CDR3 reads CASSSYLTGSGQFF. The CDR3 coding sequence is TGCGCCAGCAGCTCCTACTTGACAGGGAGCGGGCAGTTCTTC.

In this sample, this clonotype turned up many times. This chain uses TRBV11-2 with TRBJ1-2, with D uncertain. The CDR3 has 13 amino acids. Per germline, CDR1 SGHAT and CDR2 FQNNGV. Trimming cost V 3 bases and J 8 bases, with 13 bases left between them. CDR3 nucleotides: TGTGCCAGCAGCTTTCAGACTGCTGAGGGCTACACCTTC. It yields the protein CASSFQTAEGYTF.

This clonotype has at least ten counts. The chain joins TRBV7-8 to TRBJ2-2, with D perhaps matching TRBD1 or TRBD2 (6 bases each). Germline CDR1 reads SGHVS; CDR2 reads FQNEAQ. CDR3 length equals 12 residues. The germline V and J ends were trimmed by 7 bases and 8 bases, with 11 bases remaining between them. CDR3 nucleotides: TGTGCCAGCATCCCGGGGGCTGGGGAGCTGTTTTTT. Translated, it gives CASIPGAGELFF.

The CDR3 is CSVVGAGGGGANYGYTF. As DNA, the CDR3 is TGCAGCGTTGTTGGGGCAGGGGGTGGTGGAGCTAACTATGGCTACACCTTC. This chain links TRBV29-1 with TRBJ1-2; TRBD1 agrees at 7 bases. CDR1 and CDR2 from the germline V gene are SQVTM and ANQGSEA. CDR3 length: 17 amino acids. Losses at the gene ends were 4 bases for V and 0 bases for J; bases not matched to a gene: 14. The full variable domain, with the rest looked up from reference TRBV29-1 and TRBJ1-2, is SAVISQKPSRDICQRGTSLTIQCQVDSQVTMMFWYRQQPGQSLTLIATANQGSEATYESGFVIDKFPISRPNLTFSTLTVSNMSPEDSSIYLCSVVGAGGGGANYGYTFGSGTRLTVV.

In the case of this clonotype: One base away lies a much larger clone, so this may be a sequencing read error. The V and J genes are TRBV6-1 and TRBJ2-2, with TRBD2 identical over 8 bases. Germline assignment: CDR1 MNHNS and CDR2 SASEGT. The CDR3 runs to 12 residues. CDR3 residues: CAGRGLERELFF. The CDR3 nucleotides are TGTGCCGGCAGGGGACTAGAAAGGGAGCTGTTTTTT.

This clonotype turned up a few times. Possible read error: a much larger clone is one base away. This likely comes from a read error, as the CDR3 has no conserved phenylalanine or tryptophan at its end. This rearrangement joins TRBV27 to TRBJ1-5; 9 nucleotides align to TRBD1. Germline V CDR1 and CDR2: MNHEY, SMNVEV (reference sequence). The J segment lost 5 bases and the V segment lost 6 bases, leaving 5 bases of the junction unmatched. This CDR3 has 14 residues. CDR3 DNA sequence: TGTGCCAGCAGCCAGGACAGGGGAGATCAGCCCCAGCATTCT. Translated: CASSQDRGDQPQHS.

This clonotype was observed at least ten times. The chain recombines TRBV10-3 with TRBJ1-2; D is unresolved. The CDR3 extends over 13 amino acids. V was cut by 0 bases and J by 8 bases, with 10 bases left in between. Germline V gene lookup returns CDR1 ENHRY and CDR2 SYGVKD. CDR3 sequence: CAISESMVEGYTF. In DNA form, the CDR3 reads TGTGCCATCAGTGAGTCGATGGTAGAAGGCTACACCTTC.

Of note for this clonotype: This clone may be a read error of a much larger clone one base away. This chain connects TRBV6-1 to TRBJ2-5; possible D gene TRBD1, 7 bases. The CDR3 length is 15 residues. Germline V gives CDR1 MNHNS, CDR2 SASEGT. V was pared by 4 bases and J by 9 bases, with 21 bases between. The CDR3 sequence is CASSGITGVGEAQYF. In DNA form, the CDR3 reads TGTGCCAGCAGTGGAATAACAGGGGTTGGGGAGGCCCAGTACTTC.

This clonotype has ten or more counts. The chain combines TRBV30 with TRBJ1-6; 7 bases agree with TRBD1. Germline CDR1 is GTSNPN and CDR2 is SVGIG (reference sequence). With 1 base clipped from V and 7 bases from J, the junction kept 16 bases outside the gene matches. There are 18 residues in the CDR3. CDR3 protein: CAWSADFTGTAINSPLHF. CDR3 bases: TGTGCCTGGAGTGCCGATTTCACCGGGACAGCGATCAATTCACCCCTCCACTTT.

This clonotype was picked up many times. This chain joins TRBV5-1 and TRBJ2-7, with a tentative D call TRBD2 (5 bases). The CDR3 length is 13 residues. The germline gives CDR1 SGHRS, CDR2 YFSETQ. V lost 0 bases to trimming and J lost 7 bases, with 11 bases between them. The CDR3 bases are TGCGCCAGCAGCTTGGAGTCAGAGCGGGAGCAGTACTTC. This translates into CASSLESEREQYF.

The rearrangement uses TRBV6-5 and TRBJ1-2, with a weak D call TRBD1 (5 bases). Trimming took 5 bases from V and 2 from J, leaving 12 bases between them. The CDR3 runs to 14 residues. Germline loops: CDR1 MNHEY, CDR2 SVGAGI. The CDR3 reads CASSNGHGNYGYTF. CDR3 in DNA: TGTGCCAGCAGTAACGGACATGGGAACTATGGCTACACCTTC.

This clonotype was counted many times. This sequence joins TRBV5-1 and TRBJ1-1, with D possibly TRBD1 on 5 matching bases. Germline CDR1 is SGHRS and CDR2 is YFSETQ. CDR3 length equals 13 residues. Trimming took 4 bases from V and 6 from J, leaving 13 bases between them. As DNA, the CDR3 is TGCGCCAGCAGCCTCGGGGGGGGTGCTGAAGCTTTCTTT. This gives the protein CASSLGGGAEAFF.

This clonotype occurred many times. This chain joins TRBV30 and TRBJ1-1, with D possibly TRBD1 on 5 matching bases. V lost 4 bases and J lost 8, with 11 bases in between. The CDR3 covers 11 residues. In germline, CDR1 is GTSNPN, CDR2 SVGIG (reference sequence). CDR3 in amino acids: CAWIDRGEAFF. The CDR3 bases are TGTGCCTGGATCGACAGAGGCGAAGCTTTCTTT.

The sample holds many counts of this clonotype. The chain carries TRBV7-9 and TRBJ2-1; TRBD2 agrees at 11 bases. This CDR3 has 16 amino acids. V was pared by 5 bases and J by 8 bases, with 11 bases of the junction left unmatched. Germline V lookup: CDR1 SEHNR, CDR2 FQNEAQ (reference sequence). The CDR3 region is CASSALLAGEADEQFF. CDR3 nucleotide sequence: TGTGCCAGCAGCGCGTTACTAGCGGGAGAGGCCGATGAGCAGTTCTTC.

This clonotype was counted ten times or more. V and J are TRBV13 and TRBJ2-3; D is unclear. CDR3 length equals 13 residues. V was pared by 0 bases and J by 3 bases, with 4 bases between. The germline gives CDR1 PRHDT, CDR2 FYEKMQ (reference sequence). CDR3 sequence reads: CASSLGLTDTQYF. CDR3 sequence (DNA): TGTGCCAGCAGCTTAGGCCTTACAGATACGCAGTATTTT.

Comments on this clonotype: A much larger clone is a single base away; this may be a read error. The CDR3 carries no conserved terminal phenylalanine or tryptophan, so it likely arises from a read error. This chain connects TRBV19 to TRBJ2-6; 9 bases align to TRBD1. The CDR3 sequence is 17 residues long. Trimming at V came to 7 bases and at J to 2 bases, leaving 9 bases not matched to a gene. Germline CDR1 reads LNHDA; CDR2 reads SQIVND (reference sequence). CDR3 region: CASTTGTGSAGANVLTS. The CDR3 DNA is TGTGCCAGTACTACCGGGACAGGGAGCGCTGGGGCCAACGTCCTGACTTCC.

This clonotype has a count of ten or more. Here the CDR3 DNA reads TGTGCCATCAGTGGGCAACTTCGGTCGAATCAGCCCCAGCATTTT. It codes for CAISGQLRSNQPQHF. The V and J genes are TRBV10-3 and TRBJ1-5; D gene ambiguous. The germline V and J ends were trimmed by 4 bases and 4 bases, with 14 bases remaining between them. This CDR3 contains 15 residues. Germline CDR1 and CDR2: ENHRY and SYGVKD.